A selection of T cell receptor beta chains follows, all from one sample in a study of beta chain features in type 1 diabetes. The repertoire was sequenced with immunoSEQ multiplex PCR; TCRdb's copy has only in-frame clones and lacks some. The table lists roughly 370,000 clones, approximately 13% of them singletons, with roughly 0.035% in the top ten. Sequencing used naive CD4+ T cells from blood. These receptors were collected from a man aged 25 to 40 in good health. Each CDR3 is given without its conserved first and last residue.

v_call | cdr3_length | cdr3_aa
TRBV10-3 | 14 | ATHSLLAPTISEQY
TRBV9 | 14 | AISVVYRGRSEKLF
TRBV15 | 13 | ATSKNRVSGNTIY
TRBV4-3 | 14 | ASSQKLAGGYNEQF
TRBV18 | 16 | ASSRGPAGVSGANVLT
TRBV6-5 | 13 | ASRSPPGQYYGYT
TRBV7-9 | 13 | ASSTGQGYNSPLH
TRBV6-5 | 13 | ASSGRGKGTDTQY
TRBV15 | 14 | ATSSGFGQPPYEQY
TRBV13 | 13 | ASSLKTVTEETQY
TRBV7-2 | 11 | ASQGNIVVEQF
TRBV4-1 | 11 | ASSQATPNEQF
TRBV9 | 11 | ASSPQGNYGYT
TRBV5-1 | 11 | ASSLPSPNEQF
TRBV11-3 | 13 | ASSPHERPYNEQF
TRBV7-2 | 11 | ASSQGLKETQY
TRBV6-7 | 12 | ASSPGTGEETQY
TRBV9 | 14 | ASSVGAWTLNTEAF
TRBV2 | 11 | ASKVREQDTIY
TRBV4-3 | 15 | ASSQDGRSSYNSPLH
TRBV25-1 | 11 | ATLGPINSPLH
TRBV14 | 12 | ASSRLQGNYGYT
TRBV29-1 | 10 | SVIERWNIQY
TRBV4-3 | 15 | ASSQGLAGMGTDTQY
TRBV19 | 13 | ASSRPRNGNTEAF
TRBV7-6 | 10 | ASSWATDTQY
TRBV4-1 | 11 | ASSQPKSNEQF
TRBV1 | 12 | TSSQDPSRETQY
TRBV30 | 10 | AWSVGHNEQF
TRBV25-1 | 11 | ASSREDGSPLH
TRBV7-9 | 12 | ASSLAGISYEQY
TRBV11-2 | 14 | ASSFSGRAPRNEQF
TRBV7-9 | 13 | ASSFTWDTLRDQY
TRBV13 | 12 | ASSLVQGGTEAF
TRBV7-9 | 13 | ASSTRTSGRDTQY
TRBV7-7 | 14 | ASSQGLAVYQETQY
TRBV25-1 | 13 | ASRRQGFNTGELF
TRBV7-2 | 13 | ASRPPGQMNTEAF
TRBV7-2 | 14 | ASSLGPGYANYGYT
TRBV7-9 | 12 | ASSFRQYNSPLH
TRBV19 | 11 | ASSMGTSGIPF
TRBV5-1 | 11 | ASSLGGEGRQY
TRBV7-6 | 13 | ASSLGEQGASPLH
TRBV5-1 | 10 | ASSLSGDEQY
TRBV5-1 | 15 | ASSAGQGSYGANVLT
TRBV30 | 13 | AWSVHLAGKNIQY
TRBV7-2 | 15 | AKTKTGFPSGANVLT
TRBV7-9 | 12 | ASSLGRDWDIQY
TRBV7-8 | 14 | ASSLLAGAKSNEQF
TRBV5-4 | 14 | ASSTRTGPTNEKLF
TRBV2 | 13 | ASSLRGTGGSPLH
TRBV5-6 | 10 | ASSFTEETQY
TRBV25-1 | 13 | ASSELAGAGNTIY
TRBV18 | 13 | ASSPIGSLTDTQY